This entry describes one T cell receptor (beta chain). The clone's antigen remains unknown. The sample holds no much larger clone one base away, and base qualities are not on file. The sample has other DNA sequences that encode this CDR3 too. These data come from a study of cytomegalovirus exposure and HLA in healthy donors (dated by TCRdb to between 2016 and 2019). Describing the broader study: An earlier analysis of about 530 of the donors reported around 280 Gb of sequence data and around 110 million unique TCR beta sequences obtained from about 179 million T cells. An early release that covered roughly 600 HLA-typed donors contained approximately 300 gigabases of sequencing data and 80 million or so unique TCR sequences. Among the roughly 410 genotyped donors, approximately 77% belonged to the genetic ancestry cluster associated with self-reported Caucasian donors. The aim of the study was to test whether cataloging public T cell receptors could identify signatures of past pathogen exposure. The study profiled the T cell repertoires of hundreds of subjects by immunosequencing and related them to cytomegalovirus serostatus. A separate validation cohort of over 95 different subjects was used in addition to the 666-subject first cohort. To predict cytomegalovirus infection status, the study brought together high-throughput TCR immunosequencing, statistical association of individual TCRs with disease status, and machine learning. A later analysis re-examined previously published TCR beta repertoires from roughly 720 donors and added high-resolution HLA genotyping to investigate patterns of TCR occurrence. Rather than using new phenotypic data, the later analysis identified candidate immune exposures from TCR beta sequences and from how often those sequences occurred across donors. In an earlier analysis of roughly 580 of the donors, high-throughput TCR beta sequencing was used to judge whether each TCR beta V gene segment behaved as functional or pseudogenic. Donor age, sex, ethnicity and CMV serostatus were collected together with the repertoire data. Genome-wide SNP genotypes for about three fifths of the roughly 670 donors were used in a later genetic analysis, which treated that subset as a discovery cohort. Every repertoire in the discovery cohort had been generated on one and the same sequencing platform. Both class I and class II loci were covered by HLA typing, at four-digit resolution. The number of donors typed differed by locus, with roughly 629-640 for A, B, C, DRB1 and DQB1, around 500 for DQA1, approximately 580 for DPA1, and over 400 for DPB1. Four to six DR-DQ haplotypes were handled as single units for association and clustering, since linkage in the cohort was strong. Across approximately 420 genotyped donors of the cohort, an average of approximately 200,000 unique TCR beta nucleotide sequences per donor were sequenced, and 15% to 20% of those sequences were non-productive.

Its CDR3 holds 15 amino acids, cysteine through phenylalanine. Solely the CDR3 DNA is kept, with 45 bases framed from the first base. CDR1 and CDR2 (LNHDA, SQIVND) derive from the germline V gene (reference sequence). Unmatched junction bases come to 6, with V trimmed by 3 bases and J by 4 bases. Libraries were constructed by the immunoSEQ multiplex PCR assay. The multiplex PCR relied on a mix of 60 forward primers for TCR Vbeta segments and 13 reverse primers for TCR Jbeta segments. The CDR3 region of rearranged TCR beta genes was amplified from genomic DNA with a multiplex PCR assay. On the Illumina HiSeq System, the amplified TCR beta libraries were sequenced as 87-base-pair reads. Per the source publication's procedure: In a later analysis, some 80 million unique TCR beta chains were counted across the 666 repertoires, and roughly 10 million of these chains were shared by at least two donors. Raw reads were error-corrected and collapsed into unique sequences by a nearest-neighbor algorithm in which closely related sequences were merged to remove PCR and sequencing errors. V, D and J gene segments were assigned by aligning CDR3 sequences to IMGT reference sequences. For a sequence to be retained, a match of at least six nucleotides was required to both a V gene segment and a J gene segment. Rearrangements were called productive when the CDR3 lacked stop codons and stayed in frame with V and J; all others were non-productive. CDR3 was defined according to IMGT convention as the region running from the second conserved V-encoded cysteine to the conserved J-encoded phenylalanine. Sequences without an unambiguous match to a single V gene segment were excluded from the earlier analysis of 450 to 650 of the donors. In an earlier analysis of 450 to 700 of the donors, V segments were called functional above 56.7% productive rearrangements and were called segregating when the between-donor standard deviation exceeded 5%. A statistical classification framework was built to diagnose cytomegalovirus status from the catalog of TCR beta chain sequences. In a later analysis, V and J genes were assigned by comparing TCR nucleotide sequences against IMGT/GENE-DB human TR gene sequences. The TCRdist pipeline was used in a later analysis to assign CDR3 sequences and most-parsimonious VDJ recombination scenarios. In a later analysis, each TCR beta chain was defined by its CDR3 amino acid sequence together with its V-gene family, and reads lacking a unique V-gene family were excluded. A later analysis removed several hundred highly shared, low-generation-probability nucleotide sequences to deal with suspected cross-contamination and a sequencing artifact. A later analysis calculated a clonal expansion index for each public chain from normalized within-repertoire ranks of inferred template counts. A later analysis computed generation probabilities with a VDJ recombination model fitted to out-of-frame rearrangements, and checked the results against IGoR. A later analysis scored TCR-TCR, TCR-HLA and TCR-CMV co-occurrence with hypergeometric tests, applying a repertoire-size bias correction to TCR pairs. To estimate false discovery rates, a later analysis permuted the HLA or CMV assignments 20 times. In a later analysis, co-occurring TCRs were grouped with DBSCAN, and TCRdist sequence similarity was added when clustering was performed within HLA-allele-positive subsets. Repertoires with fewer than 30,000 or more than 120,000 public chains were left out of co-occurrence clustering, as were a handful of repertoires with anomalous nucleotide sharing. Entries here come from immuneACCESS through TCRdb and include only in-frame sequences with V and J called. Some clones fail to appear in such tables; in the studies checked, an unresolved V gene covers under half of the shortfall, and the cause of the remainder is unknown. V, J and clone size are taken as reported in that table, and D and trimming were inferred from the DNA itself. The sample includes roughly 250,000 clones, with just under 85% observed a single time. 1.5% to 2% of the sample belongs to the ten largest clones.

The cohort was made up of several hundred healthy bone marrow donors. At the time of sampling, all cohort members were nominally healthy, though unrecorded immune exposures were likely present. The donor tested CMV seropositive and was one of the 289 seropositive cohort members. A peripheral blood sample was collected from each donor, and TCR beta sequencing was performed on peripheral blood mononuclear cells. Genomic DNA extraction from the blood cell samples was performed with the Qiagen DNeasy Blood Extraction Kit. Findings and caveats that apply to the study as a whole: A later analysis found that TCR association rates varied across HLA loci, with DRB1 alleles showing the most associated TCRs and HLA-C alleles the fewest. In a later analysis, HLA-associated TCR beta chains were found to be more clonally expanded and to have lower generation probabilities than equally common non-associated chains. Because some donors lacked HLA typing at each locus, the association tests relied only on the typed subset. A later analysis found that most CMV-associated TCR beta chains appeared HLA-restricted, with HLA associations seemingly driven largely by CMV exposure. Linkage disequilibrium might explain the correlated functional status among segregating V segments, but an unknown experimental factor could not be excluded. The classifier was reported to diagnose cytomegalovirus status with high specificity and sensitivity in both the original and validation cohorts. Over 15 rarely observed V segments, including chromosome 9 orphons, were excluded from the earlier analysis of some 590 of the donors because counts were too low. Only TCR beta chains were sequenced in this cohort, and the absence of alpha or paired-chain data limited detectable features. The sequencing pipeline was judged likely to have produced a cluster of highly shared sequence variants as a technical artifact. In a later genetic analysis, a missense DCLRE1C variant was associated with V-gene and J-gene trimming of TCR beta chains, and the association was replicated in an independent cohort. The study gave a list of some 150 TCR beta chains associated with cytomegalovirus. In an earlier analysis of approximately 590 of the donors, most TCR beta V segments appeared in productive rearrangements about 90% or about 30% of the time, broadly matching IMGT annotations. The authors suggested that the approach could potentially be extended to other disease states and immunological phenotypes. A further reported finding was that TCR beta sequences accurately predicted the HLA-A and HLA-B alleles for most subjects in the first cohort. A few of the identified cytomegalovirus-associated TCR beta chains were confirmed in vitro to be specific for cytomegalovirus antigens. Because the 87-base-pair reads could not distinguish some IMGT-functional V segments, including TRBV6-2 and TRBV6-3, those segments were excluded. The presence/absence analyses assumed that sequencing depth was roughly uniform across donors, and that assumption may not be true. According to a later analysis, parvovirus B19, influenza, CMV and Epstein-Barr virus appeared linked to several top co-occurrence clusters. Immune exposure information for the cohort was limited to CMV serostatus. At a false discovery rate of 0.05, a later analysis linked under 20,000 TCR beta sequences to specific HLA alleles. In a later genetic analysis, fewer N-insertions in productive TCRs were reported among donors in an Asian-associated ancestry cluster than the roughly 700-donor mean. Assigning TCR associations to individual alleles was difficult when HLA alleles, especially DR and DQ, strongly co-occurred. Most TCR sequences were observed very rarely across donors, whereas some public TCRs were present in many individuals.

The sample was PBMCs. The V and J segments used are TRBV19 and TRBJ2-1, with 7 junctional bases fitting TRBD2. The receptor's source is a woman in her thirties or forties in good health and CMV-seropositive. The CDR3 is CASSILLASYNEQFF. The bases read TGTGCCAGTAGTATCTTACTAGCGTCATACAATGAGCAGTTCTTC. The full variable domain, completed from the reference TRBV19 and TRBJ2-1 proteins outside the CDR3, reads DGGITQSPKYLFRKEGQNVTLSCEQNLNHDAMYWYRQDPGQGLRLIYYSQIVNDFQKGDIAEGYSVSREKKESFPLTVTSAQKNPTAFYLCASSILLASYNEQFFGPGTRLTVL.